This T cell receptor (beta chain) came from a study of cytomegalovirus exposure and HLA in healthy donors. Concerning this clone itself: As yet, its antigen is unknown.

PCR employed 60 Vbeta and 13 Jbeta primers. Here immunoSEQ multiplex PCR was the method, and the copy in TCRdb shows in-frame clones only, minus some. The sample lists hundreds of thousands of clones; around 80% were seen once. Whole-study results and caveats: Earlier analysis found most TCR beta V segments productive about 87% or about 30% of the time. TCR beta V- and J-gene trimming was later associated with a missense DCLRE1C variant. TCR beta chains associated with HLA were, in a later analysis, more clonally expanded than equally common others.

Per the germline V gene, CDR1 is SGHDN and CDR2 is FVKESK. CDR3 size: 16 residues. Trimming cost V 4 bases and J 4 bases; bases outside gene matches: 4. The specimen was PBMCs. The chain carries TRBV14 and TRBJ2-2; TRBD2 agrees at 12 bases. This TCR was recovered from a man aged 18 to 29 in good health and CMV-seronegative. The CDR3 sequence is CASSPRTSGVTGELFF. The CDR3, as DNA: TGTGCCAGCAGCCCTAGGACTAGCGGGGTCACCGGGGAGCTGTTTTTT.